Listed below are T cell receptor beta chains from one sample, sequenced in a study of regulatory T cells in long-lasting Graves disease. In TCRdb, the multiplex PCR reads were re-called with MiXCR into one record per CDR3 protein. Among more than 300,000 distinct CDR3 sequences listed, around 19% were seen once. Sequences were derived from peripheral blood mononuclear cells (PBMCs), sampled when the disease was refractory, from a patient treated with antithyroid drugs. These receptors all come from a female donor with Graves disease. Each CDR3 is given with its conserved first and last residue.

j_gene | v_gene | CDR3aa
TRBJ1-2 | TRBV6-1 | CASSEIRFKQGYGYTF
TRBJ2-2 | TRBV2 | CASSIGVAGATNTGELFF
TRBJ1-6 | TRBV10-1 | CASSESSDLNSPLHF
TRBJ2-7 | TRBV7-9 | CASSSSGYGRYEQYF
TRBJ1-1 | TRBV12-3/TRBV12-4 | CASSFTGVEAFF
TRBJ2-5 | TRBV7-8 | CASSLGTGGPQETQYF
TRBJ2-2 | TRBV19 | CASSFRQVSTGELFF
TRBJ1-4 | TRBV5-1 | CASSLGTVKDATNEKLFF
TRBJ1-3 | TRBV7-2 | CASSSIFRDREGNTIYF
TRBJ1-5 | TRBV28 | CASSLSDSQYQPQHF
TRBJ1-1 | TRBV5-1 | CASSLGIEAFF
TRBJ1-1 | TRBV5-1 | CASSLGRGVMNTEAFF
TRBJ1-2 | TRBV6-9 | CASSYVGSNYGYTF
TRBJ2-7 | TRBV11-2 | CASSLDWVVEQYF
TRBJ1-1 | TRBV11-2 | CASTPELWNTEAFF
TRBJ2-7 | TRBV27 | CASKRYEQYF
TRBJ2-7 | TRBV20-1 | CSARRGPRTASYEQYF
TRBJ2-7 | TRBV11-2 | CASSFTGARRDEQYF
TRBJ1-1 | TRBV4-1 | CASSHQGKNTEAFF
TRBJ2-2 | TRBV7-9 | CALERLGELFF
TRBJ2-6 | TRBV11-3 | CASSLDLRGLEGSGANVLTF
TRBJ2-1 | TRBV3-1 | CASSQTSNEQFF
TRBJ2-3 | TRBV6-1 | CASGIAGALRDTQYF
TRBJ2-7 | TRBV19 | CASSIGVRTGNSYEQYF
TRBJ1-1 | TRBV9 | CASSALQSMTTEAFF